This T cell receptor beta chain emerged from a study of early T cells in non-severe SARS-CoV-2 infection. Study-level findings and limits: Private and CD4 specificities were missed by VDJdb matching, skewed to anti-spike CD8.

Germline values: CDR1 SGHVS, CDR2 FNYEAQ. This CDR3 has 15 residues. The ends lost 7 bases at V and 4 bases at J; junction bases unmatched: 7. Individual cDNA molecules each received unique molecular identifiers attached to them. Via MiXCR, TCRdb re-called the 5' RACE reads, giving one row per CDR3 protein. There are roughly 58,000 distinct CDR3 sequences in the sample; roughly an eighth occur only once, and roughly 1.4% lies in the top ten. Ten or more counts support this clonotype. The antigen remains undetermined. The sample taken for sequencing was whole blood. The chain carries TRBV7-6 and TRBJ2-5; 12 positions match TRBD2. This TCR was recovered from an adult who was a healthcare worker with PCR-confirmed SARS-CoV-2 infection or an uninfected control (not recorded which). CDR3 sequence reads: CASTLAGGPGETQYF. The CDR3 nucleotides read TGTGCCAGCACCCTAGCGGGGGGGCCAGGAGAGACCCAGTACTTC.